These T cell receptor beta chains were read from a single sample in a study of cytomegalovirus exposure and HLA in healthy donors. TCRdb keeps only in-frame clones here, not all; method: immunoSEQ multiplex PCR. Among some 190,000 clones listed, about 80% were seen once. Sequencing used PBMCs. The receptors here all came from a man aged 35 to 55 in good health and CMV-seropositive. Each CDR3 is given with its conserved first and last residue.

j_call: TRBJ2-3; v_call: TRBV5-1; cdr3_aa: CASSIGLASTDTQYF
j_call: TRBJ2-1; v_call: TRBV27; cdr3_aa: CASSLTRGPYNEQFF
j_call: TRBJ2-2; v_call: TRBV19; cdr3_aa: CASRASGNTGELFF
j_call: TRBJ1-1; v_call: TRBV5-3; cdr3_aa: CARSSVNRGVTEAFF
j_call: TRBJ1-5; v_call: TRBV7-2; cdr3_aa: CASSPRDRNNQPQHF
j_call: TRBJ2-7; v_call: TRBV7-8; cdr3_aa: CASSLVMGRDYYEQYF
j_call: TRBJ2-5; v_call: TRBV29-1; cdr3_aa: CSVPRSQETRYF
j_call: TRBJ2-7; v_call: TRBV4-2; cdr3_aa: CASREVAGDLDEQYF
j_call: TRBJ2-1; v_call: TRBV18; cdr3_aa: CASSPSASGSSVQGEQFF
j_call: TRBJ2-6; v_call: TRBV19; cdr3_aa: CGSTGRSSGANVLTF
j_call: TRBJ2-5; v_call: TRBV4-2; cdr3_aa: CASSQGGASGGSQETQYF
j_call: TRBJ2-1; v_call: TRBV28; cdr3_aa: CASSSLFEQFF
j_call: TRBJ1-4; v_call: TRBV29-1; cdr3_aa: CSVETGQDTVF
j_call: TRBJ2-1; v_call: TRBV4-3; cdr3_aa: CASSQEVGGKVGGYNEQFF
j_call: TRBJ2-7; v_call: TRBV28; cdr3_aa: CASSPGTESSYEQYF
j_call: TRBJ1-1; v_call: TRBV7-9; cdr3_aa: CASSLSGGTEAFF
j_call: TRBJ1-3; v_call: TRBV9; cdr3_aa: CASSVLSWREGPGNTIYF
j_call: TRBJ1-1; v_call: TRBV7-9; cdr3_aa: CASSPRGRLIPITEAFF
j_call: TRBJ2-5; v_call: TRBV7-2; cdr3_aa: CASRQTGTVQETQYF
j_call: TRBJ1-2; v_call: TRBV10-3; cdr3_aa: CAITAKGTGALNYGYTF
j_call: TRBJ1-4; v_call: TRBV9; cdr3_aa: CASSVGTGPNEKLFF
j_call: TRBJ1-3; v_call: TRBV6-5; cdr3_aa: CASSRGLSGNTIYF
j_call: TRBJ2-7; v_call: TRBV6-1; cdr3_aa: CASSEAPRGYEQYF
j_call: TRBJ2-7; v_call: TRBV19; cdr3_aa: CASRPTGGTYEQYF
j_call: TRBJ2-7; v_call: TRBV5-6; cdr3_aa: CASSLGSGTGGYEQYF
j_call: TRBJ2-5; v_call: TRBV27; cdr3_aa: CASSLSRGPQETQYF
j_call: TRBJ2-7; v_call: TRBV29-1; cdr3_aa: CSVEGHSYEQYF
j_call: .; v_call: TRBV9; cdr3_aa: CASSLGLAGTEQYF
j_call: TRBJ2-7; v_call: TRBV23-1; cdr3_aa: CASSQSPTGTAYEQYF
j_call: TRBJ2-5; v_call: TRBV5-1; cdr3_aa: CASSLYGGAQETQYF
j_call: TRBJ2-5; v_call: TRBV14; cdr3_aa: CASSHPGTIGTQYF
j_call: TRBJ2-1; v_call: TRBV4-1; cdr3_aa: CASSPRLAGGVNEQFF
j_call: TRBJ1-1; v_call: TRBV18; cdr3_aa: CASSPQQGRGDTEAFF
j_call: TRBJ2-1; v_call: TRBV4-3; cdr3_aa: CASSPGVAAIKYNEQFF
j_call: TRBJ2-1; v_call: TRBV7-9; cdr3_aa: CASRGTGSSYNEQFF
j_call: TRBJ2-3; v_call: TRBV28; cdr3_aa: CASSISSGTQYF
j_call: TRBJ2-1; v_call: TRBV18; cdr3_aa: CASSPPPGDEQFF
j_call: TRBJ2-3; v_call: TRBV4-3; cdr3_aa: CASSQLAGADTQYF